These 28 T cell receptor beta chains were sequenced from one sample in a study of T cell responses to AZD1222 COVID-19 vaccine. This table comes from immunoSEQ multiplex PCR, and its TCRdb copy is limited to in-frame clones, with some not included. The table includes 80,000 to 100,000 clones, roughly 86% detected once. The sample here was peripheral blood, taken 28 days after the second AZD1222 dose. The receptors here all came from an adult who received the AZD1222 COVID-19 vaccine.

CDR3 DNA: TGTGCCAGCAGCTTATGGCCTAGCGGGAGAAATGAGCAGTTCTTC. This gives the protein CASSLWPSGRNEQFF. This sequence joins TRBV7-2 and TRBJ2-1; TRBD2 aligns across 10 bases. Trimming took 2 bases from V and 7 from J; bases not matched to a gene: 5. There are 15 residues in the CDR3. CDR1 and CDR2 (germline): SGHTA, FQGNSA.

The gene calls are TRBV18 and TRBJ1-1, with a weak D call TRBD1 (6 bases). This CDR3 is built from 15 residues. V was trimmed by 0 bases and J by 5 bases, leaving 13 bases between them. The germline V gene has CDR1 KGHSH and CDR2 LQKENI. CDR3 coding DNA: TGTGCCAGCTCACCACCGTCCGGACAGCGGACTGAAGCTTTCTTT. Protein: CASSPPSGQRTEAFF.

The chain employs TRBV27 and TRBJ2-7; D remains unclear. Trimming took off 8 bases at V and 2 bases at J, with 13 bases between the two ends. The CDR3 is made up of 13 amino acids. In germline, CDR1 is MNHEY, CDR2 SMNVEV (reference sequence). The CDR3 protein is CASQPWQAYEQYF. CDR3 DNA sequence: TGTGCCAGCCAACCCTGGCAGGCCTACGAGCAGTACTTC.

The chain recombines TRBV30 with TRBJ1-5; D is uncertain. V shed 2 bases and J shed 5 bases, with 10 bases lying between them. Looked up from germline, CDR1 is GTSNPN and CDR2 is SVGIG (reference sequence). The CDR3 sequence is 13 residues long. The CDR3 reads CAWSSDLYQPQHF. CDR3 coding DNA: TGTGCCTGGAGTTCGGACTTATATCAGCCCCAGCATTTT.

The J gene is TRBJ2-7, the V gene TRBV28; a possible D gene is TRBD1 (6 bases). This CDR3 comprises 11 residues. Trimming removed 6 bases from V and 7 bases from J, with 10 bases in between. The germline CDR1 and CDR2 sequences are MDHEN and SYDVKM. The CDR3 nucleotides are TGTGCCAGCAGGGGTCAGGGGGAGCAGTACTTC. Its translation: CASRGQGEQYF.

The chain combines TRBV7-2 with TRBJ2-1; a weak D match, TRBD2 (5 bases). Germline V gene sequence: CDR1 SGHTA, CDR2 FQGNSA. V was trimmed by 5 bases and J by 6 bases, leaving 8 bases between them. The CDR3 spans 12 residues. CDR3 sequence reads: CASSPTTNEQFF. The CDR3 bases are TGTGCCAGCAGCCCGACTACCAATGAGCAGTTCTTC.

The chain is built from TRBV7-3 and TRBJ2-2; TRBD1 aligns across 8 bases. V shed 0 bases and J 7 bases; nucleotides not matched to a gene: 4. The germline CDR1 and CDR2 sequences are SGHTA and FQGTGA. The CDR3 consists of 15 residues. CDR3 nucleotide sequence: TGTGCCAGCAGCTTAACGACAGGGGCGATCGGGGAGCTGTTTTTT. This sequence encodes CASSLTTGAIGELFF.

The chain is built from TRBV11-3 and TRBJ2-7; 11 bases agree with TRBD1. With 3 bases clipped from V and 3 bases from J, the junction kept 19 bases outside the gene matches. CDR1 and CDR2 from the germline V gene are SGHNT and YENEEA. The CDR3 is made up of 20 amino acids. CDR3 in amino acids: CASSFSPGQGESSPYYEQYF. The CDR3 nucleotides read TGTGCCAGCAGCTTTTCTCCGGGACAGGGGGAATCATCCCCTTACTACGAGCAGTACTTC.

The sample holds one count of this clone. J is TRBJ1-4 and V is TRBV9; D remains ambiguous. This CDR3 region has 11 residues. CDR1 SGDLS and CDR2 YYNGEE come from the germline V gene. V was pared by 4 bases and J by 8 bases, with 6 bases between. The CDR3 nucleotides read TGTGCCAGCAGCAGTAAGGAAAAACTGTTTTTT. It translates to CASSSKEKLFF.

This clone has a handful of counts. The V call is TRBV19, the J call TRBJ1-5, with no clear D. Trimming cost V 6 bases and J 5 bases, with 11 bases left between them. Germline lookup yields CDR1 LNHDA and CDR2 SQIVND (reference sequence). The CDR3 consists of 13 residues. CDR3 sequence: CASSPFGDQPQHF. In DNA form, the CDR3 reads TGTGCCAGTAGCCCCTTCGGAGATCAGCCCCAGCATTTT. The variable domain in full, with the rest retrieved from reference TRBV19 and TRBJ1-5, is DGGITQSPKYLFRKEGQNVTLSCEQNLNHDAMYWYRQDPGQGLRLIYYSQIVNDFQKGDIAEGYSVSREKKESFPLTVTSAQKNPTAFYLCASSPFGDQPQHFGDGTRLSIL.

J is TRBJ2-1 and V is TRBV19, with 8 positions matching TRBD2. The CDR3 is 15 residues long. CDR1 is LNHDA, CDR2 SQIVND, per germline (reference sequence). Losses at the gene ends were 6 bases for V and 0 bases for J; bases not matched to a gene: 4. Here the CDR3 DNA reads TGTGCCAGTAGCCTCAGCGGGAGCTCCTACAATGAGCAGTTCTTC. The encoded protein is CASSLSGSSYNEQFF. The full variable domain, with the rest looked up from reference TRBV19 and TRBJ2-1, is DGGITQSPKYLFRKEGQNVTLSCEQNLNHDAMYWYRQDPGQGLRLIYYSQIVNDFQKGDIAEGYSVSREKKESFPLTVTSAQKNPTAFYLCASSLSGSSYNEQFFGPGTRLTVL.

J is TRBJ2-5 and V is TRBV2; TRBD2 is a possible D gene (5 bases). Deletions cut 6 bases from V and 0 bases from J, with 11 bases between. The germline V gene encodes CDR1 SNHLY and CDR2 FYNNEI. The length of the CDR3 is 14 residues. The CDR3 sequence: CASSRDRNQETQYF. The CDR3 bases are TGTGCCAGCAGCCGGGATAGGAACCAAGAGACCCAGTACTTC.

V and J are TRBV6-1 and TRBJ2-3; D is possibly TRBD2 (6 bases). CDR1 and CDR2 from the germline V gene are MNHNS and SASEGT. The CDR3 length is 19 residues. V shed 0 bases and J shed 3 bases, with 22 bases lying between them. The chain's CDR3 is CASSEALASIGGGTDTQYF. For the CDR3, the DNA is TGTGCCAGCAGTGAAGCGCTGGCCAGTATCGGGGGAGGTACAGATACGCAGTATTTT.

The chain couples TRBV6-1 to TRBJ1-5; 12 positions match TRBD1. This CDR3 has 16 residues. From germline, CDR1 is MNHNS and CDR2 SASEGT. The V segment lost 4 bases and the J segment 4 bases; nucleotides outside the gene matches: 5. CDR3 amino acids: CASSGDRGRWNQPQHF. CDR3 bases: TGTGCCAGCAGTGGGGACAGGGGGCGATGGAATCAGCCCCAGCATTTT.

This clone showed up many times. This sample also contains other DNA sequences that code for the same CDR3. V is TRBV3-1 (or the pseudogene TRBV3-2) and J is TRBJ2-7; a possible D gene is TRBD1 (6 bases). V dropped 4 bases and J dropped 2 bases, with 12 bases sitting between them. The CDR3 contains 14 residues. Germline V gives CDR1 LGHDT, CDR2 YNNKEL (reference sequence). As DNA, the CDR3 is TGTGCCAGCAGCCGAGGGGGAGAAACCTACGAGCAGTACTTC. Translating it yields CASSRGGETYEQYF.

This chain uses TRBV4-2 with TRBJ2-7, with 8 bases that match TRBD2. Germline V gene lookup returns CDR1 LGHNA and CDR2 YNFKEQ. V dropped 0 bases and J dropped 2; count of bases not matched to a gene: 12. The CDR3 runs 18 residues. CDR3 bases: TGTGCCAGCAGCCAAGATCAAGGTAGCGGGACTAGGACCTACGAGCAGTACTTC. Protein product: CASSQDQGSGTRTYEQYF.

V gene TRBV6-5 combines with J gene TRBJ1-2; tentative D call: TRBD1 (5 bases). Trimming took 0 bases from V and 2 from J, leaving 7 bases between them. Germline assignment: CDR1 MNHEY and CDR2 SVGAGI. The CDR3 sequence is 14 residues long. The CDR3 spells CASSYSDKNYGYTF. The CDR3 coding sequence is TGTGCCAGCAGTTACTCGGACAAAAACTATGGCTACACCTTC.

V gene TRBV28 combines with J gene TRBJ1-2; no firm D call. Per germline, CDR1 MDHEN and CDR2 SYDVKM. Trimming shortened V by 3 bases and J by 2 bases, and 7 bases separated the two germline ends. CDR3 length: 13 amino acids. The CDR3 loop is CASSLRENYGYTF. DNA of the CDR3: TGTGCCAGCAGTTTGAGAGAAAACTATGGCTACACCTTC.

The CDR3: CASSDPLQGVRQYF. CDR3 in DNA: TGTGCCAGCAGTGACCCCTTACAGGGGGTGAGGCAGTATTTT. This chain connects TRBV6-1 to TRBJ2-3; 8 bases are shared with TRBD1. The germline gives CDR1 MNHNS, CDR2 SASEGT. This CDR3 is 14 amino acids long. V was clipped by 3 bases and J by 11 bases; unmatched bases: 10.

The count of this clone is one. The gene calls are TRBV18 and TRBJ1-1; weak D call: TRBD1 (5 bases). Germline CDR1 KGHSH, CDR2 LQKENI. The CDR3 spans 14 residues. V dropped 5 bases and J dropped 0 bases, with 10 bases sitting between them. CDR3 DNA sequence: TGTGCCAGCTCATGGGACCGGATGAACACTGAAGCTTTCTTT. This codes for CASSWDRMNTEAFF. Looking up the rest from reference TRBV18 and TRBJ1-1 gives the full variable domain: NAGVMQNPRHLVRRRGQEARLRCSPMKGHSHVYWYRQLPEEGLKFMVYLQKENIIDESGMPKERFSAEFPKEGPSILRIQQVVRGDSAAYFCASSWDRMNTEAFFGQGTRLTVV.

This chain connects TRBV29-1 to TRBJ1-5; D unresolved. CDR1 and CDR2 (germline): SQVTM, ANQGSEA. The CDR3 runs to 14 residues. Trimming took off 6 bases at V and 2 bases at J, with 14 bases between the two ends. CDR3 region: CSVQEAGGNQPQHF. CDR3 coding DNA: TGCAGCGTGCAGGAGGCTGGTGGCAATCAGCCCCAGCATTTT.

The CDR3 bases are TGTGCCAGCGGGGGGGGATCCAACTACGAGCAGTACTTC. The encoded protein is CASGGGSNYEQYF. This sequence joins TRBV6-6 and TRBJ2-7; 7 bases are a match to TRBD2. The CDR3 is 13 residues long. Germline CDR1 MNHNY, CDR2 SVGAGI (reference sequence). Unmatched junction bases numbered 7, after V lost 8 bases and J lost 3 bases.

The rearrangement uses TRBV3-1 (or the pseudogene TRBV3-2) and TRBJ2-1; TRBD1 might be the D (5 bases). CDR3 length: 15 residues. Germline V gives CDR1 LGHDT, CDR2 YNNKEL (reference sequence). V was trimmed by 3 bases and J by 9 bases, leaving 18 bases between them. The CDR3 is CASSQGQRPVGEQFF. Written as DNA, the CDR3 is TGTGCCAGCAGCCAGGGGCAGCGCCCGGTTGGTGAGCAGTTCTTC.

The rearrangement uses TRBV27 and TRBJ2-7; D gene ambiguous. The CDR3 loop spans 14 amino acids. Germline values: CDR1 MNHEY, CDR2 SMNVEV (reference sequence). The ends were cut back, 2 bases at V and 1 base at J, with 9 bases in the middle. The CDR3 protein is CASSLGRLSYEQYF. The CDR3 region has the DNA TGTGCCAGCAGTTTAGGGCGGCTTTCCTACGAGCAGTACTTC.

The chain employs TRBV12-3 or TRBV12-4 and TRBJ1-1; a weak D match, TRBD1 (5 bases). The CDR3 sequence is 13 residues long. The V end lost 5 bases, the J end lost 6 bases, and 13 bases lay between the germline ends. CDR3 sequence reads: CASSTQGRSEAFF. The DNA for the CDR3 is TGTGCCAGCAGTACCCAGGGAAGGTCTGAAGCTTTCTTT.

V is TRBV19 and J is TRBJ1-4; TRBD1 agrees at 7 bases. The germline V gene encodes CDR1 LNHDA and CDR2 SQIVND (reference sequence). V gave up 3 bases and J gave up 5 bases; unmatched junction bases: 9. The CDR3 runs 16 residues. The CDR3: CASSIPGGRVNEKLFF. The CDR3 coding sequence is TGTGCCAGTAGTATCCCAGGGGGACGGGTAAATGAAAAACTGTTTTTT.

In its sample, this clone was seen once. V gene TRBV24-1 combines with J gene TRBJ2-1, with 8 bases identical to TRBD1. From germline, CDR1 is KGHDR and CDR2 SFDVKD. CDR3 length: 12 residues. V lost 9 bases to trimming and J lost 4 bases; unmatched junction nucleotides: 1. Written as DNA, the CDR3 is TGTGCCACCCGGACAGGGTACAATGAGCAGTTCTTC. This gives the protein CATRTGYNEQFF.

A single count supports this clone. This chain uses TRBV5-6 with TRBJ1-4, with 8 nucleotides matching TRBD1. Germline values: CDR1 SGHDT, CDR2 YYEEEE. The CDR3 contains 18 residues. Unmatched junction bases numbered 7, after V lost 0 bases and J lost 0 bases. The CDR3 coding sequence is TGTGCCAGCAGCTTGGGACAGGGGAGGGGCGCAACTAATGAAAAACTGTTTTTT. Translating gives CASSLGQGRGATNEKLFF.